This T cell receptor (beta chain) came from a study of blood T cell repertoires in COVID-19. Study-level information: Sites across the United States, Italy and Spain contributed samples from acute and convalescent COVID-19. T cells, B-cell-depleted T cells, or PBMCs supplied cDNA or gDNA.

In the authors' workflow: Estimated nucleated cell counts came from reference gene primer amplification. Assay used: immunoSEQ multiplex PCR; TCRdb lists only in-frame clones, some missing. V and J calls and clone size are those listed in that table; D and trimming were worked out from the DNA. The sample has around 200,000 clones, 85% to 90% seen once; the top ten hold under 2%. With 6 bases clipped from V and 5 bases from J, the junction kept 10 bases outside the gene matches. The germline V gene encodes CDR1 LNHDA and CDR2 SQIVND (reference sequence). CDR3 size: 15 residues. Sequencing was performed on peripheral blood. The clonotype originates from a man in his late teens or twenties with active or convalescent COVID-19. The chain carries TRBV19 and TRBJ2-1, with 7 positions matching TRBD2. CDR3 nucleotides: TGTGCCAGTAGAAGTGGGAGGGCTACCGACAATGAGCAGTTCTTC. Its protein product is CASRSGRATDNEQFF.